This record concerns one T cell receptor (beta chain) sequence. Antigen unknown. The PCR had 60 Vbeta and 13 Jbeta primers. TCRdb keeps only in-frame clones here, not all; method: immunoSEQ multiplex PCR. The table includes more than 150,000 clones, 79% detected once. This record belongs to a study of cytomegalovirus exposure and HLA in healthy donors. V was clipped by 4 bases and J by 5 bases; unmatched bases: 11. Germline V gene lookup returns CDR1 SGHRS and CDR2 YFSETQ. CDR3 length: 16 amino acids. Study-level results: A list of around 150 TCR beta chains associated with cytomegalovirus was given. Links to common viral pathogens appeared, in a later analysis, for several of the most significant clusters. A later analysis revealed that TCR association rates differed between HLA loci, peaking at DRB1 and bottoming out at HLA-C. The majority of TCR sequences were rare, yet some public TCRs appeared in many donors.

The sequence derives from a girl between 5 and 17 years old in good health and CMV-seropositive. The specimen was PBMCs. This rearrangement joins TRBV5-1 to TRBJ2-2; 7 bases match TRBD1. The CDR3 loop reads CASSQWATGVTGELFF. In nucleotides, the CDR3 is TGCGCCAGCAGCCAGTGGGCCACAGGGGTGACCGGGGAGCTGTTTTTT.